This T cell receptor beta chain was recorded in a study of cytomegalovirus exposure and HLA in healthy donors (dated by TCRdb to the late 2010s). About the investigation overall: In an earlier analysis of 587 of the donors, 276 Gb of sequence data and 95 million to 130 million unique TCR beta sequences from about 179 million T cells were reported. All discovery cohort repertoires had been generated on a single sequencing platform. Across around 400 genotyped donors of the cohort, an average of approximately 240,000 unique TCR beta nucleotide sequences per donor were sequenced, and around 20% of those sequences were non-productive. A later analysis re-examined previously published TCR beta repertoires from hundreds of donors and added high-resolution HLA genotyping to investigate patterns of TCR occurrence. Five DR-DQ haplotypes were treated as single units for association and clustering because of strong linkage in the cohort. Both class I and class II loci were covered by HLA typing, at four-digit resolution. The aim of the study was to test whether cataloging public T cell receptors could identify signatures of past pathogen exposure. A later genetic analysis used genome-wide SNP genotypes for about 65% of the 666 donors, treating that subset as a discovery cohort. Using immunosequencing, the study profiled T cell repertoires from 500 to 800 subjects and related those repertoires to cytomegalovirus serostatus. An earlier analysis of several hundred of the donors applied high-throughput TCR beta sequencing to assess whether each TCR beta V gene segment acted as functional or pseudogenic. High-throughput TCR immunosequencing, statistical association of individual TCRs with disease status, and machine learning were combined to predict cytomegalovirus infection status. Donor age, sex, ethnicity and CMV serostatus were compiled alongside the repertoire data. Rather than using new phenotypic data, the later analysis identified candidate immune exposures from TCR beta sequences and from how often those sequences occurred across donors. The number of typed donors differed by locus: about 629-630 for A, B, C, DRB1 and DQB1; 500 to 550 for DQA1; some 590 for DPA1; and 400 to 480 for DPB1. An early release covering some 640 HLA-typed donors comprised about 290 gigabases of sequencing data and approximately 80 million unique TCR sequences. Among the roughly 400 genotyped donors, more than 70% belonged to the genetic ancestry cluster associated with self-reported Caucasian donors. Besides the first cohort of 550 to 750 subjects, a separate validation cohort made up of over a hundred different subjects was used.

On the study overall, not on this receptor specifically: Because some donors lacked HLA typing at each locus, the association tests relied only on the typed subset. Immune exposure information for the cohort was limited to CMV serostatus. The earlier analysis of around 600 of the donors excluded seventeen rarely observed V segments, including chromosome 9 orphons, because counts were too low. Most TCR sequences were observed very rarely across donors, whereas some public TCRs were present in many individuals. According to the authors, the approach could potentially be generalized to other disease states and immunological phenotypes. Several of the top co-occurrence clusters appeared to be linked to parvovirus B19, influenza, CMV and Epstein-Barr virus, according to a later analysis. The classifier was reported to diagnose cytomegalovirus status with high specificity and sensitivity in both the original and validation cohorts. Assigning TCR associations to individual alleles was difficult when HLA alleles, especially DR and DQ, strongly co-occurred. According to a later analysis, most CMV-associated TCR beta chains appeared to be HLA-restricted, and the HLA associations seemed to be driven largely by CMV exposure. A later analysis found that TCR association rates varied across HLA loci, with DRB1 alleles showing the most associated TCRs and HLA-C alleles the fewest. Only TCR beta chains were sequenced in this cohort, and the absence of alpha or paired-chain data limited detectable features. In a later analysis, HLA-associated TCR beta chains were found to be more clonally expanded and to have lower generation probabilities than equally common non-associated chains. An earlier analysis of approximately 600 of the donors showed that most TCR beta V segments appeared in productive rearrangements either about 87% or about 30% of the time, which broadly matched IMGT annotations. The presence/absence analyses assumed that sequencing depth was roughly uniform across donors, and that assumption may not be true. The 87-base-pair reads could not distinguish some IMGT-functional V segments, including TRBV6-2 and TRBV6-3, so those segments were excluded. Correlated functional status among segregating V segments might be attributable to linkage disequilibrium, but an unknown experimental factor could not be ruled out. The sequencing pipeline was judged likely to have produced a cluster of highly shared sequence variants as a technical artifact. At a false discovery rate of 0.05, a later analysis linked some 18,000 TCR beta sequences to specific HLA alleles. In the study, around 150 TCR beta chains were listed as associated with cytomegalovirus. A further reported finding was that TCR beta sequences accurately predicted the HLA-A and HLA-B alleles for most subjects in the first cohort. According to a later genetic analysis, donors in an Asian-associated ancestry cluster had fewer N-insertions in productive TCRs than the roughly 670-donor mean. A few of the identified cytomegalovirus-associated TCR beta chains were confirmed in vitro to be specific for cytomegalovirus antigens. A later genetic analysis associated a missense DCLRE1C variant with V-gene and J-gene trimming of TCR beta chains, and an independent cohort replicated the association.

The germline V gene (reference sequence) supplies CDR1 SGHKS and CDR2 YYEKEE. The CDR3 holds 15 amino acids from the cysteine to the phenylalanine. Only CDR3 DNA remains: 45 bases, in frame from the first base. Cut back by 0 bases and 2 bases, the V and J ends lie 9 bases apart. On this clone: The antigen it recognizes is unknown. No base-level quality is on record; no much larger clone is a single base apart.

The cohort was made up of 666 healthy bone marrow donors. Cohort members were all nominally healthy when sampled, although unrecorded immune exposures were likely present. The donor tested CMV seropositive and was one of the 289 seropositive cohort members. A peripheral blood sample was provided by each donor, and peripheral blood mononuclear cells were used for TCR beta sequencing. Genomic DNA extraction from the blood cell samples was performed with the Qiagen DNeasy Blood Extraction Kit. Library prep was done by the immunoSEQ multiplex PCR assay. For the multiplex PCR, a mixture combining 60 forward primers for TCR Vbeta segments and 13 reverse primers for TCR Jbeta segments was used. A multiplex PCR assay on genomic DNA amplified the CDR3 region of rearranged TCR beta genes. Amplified TCR beta libraries were sequenced as 87-base-pair reads on the Illumina HiSeq System. On the study's bioinformatics: Across the 500 to 750 repertoires, a later analysis counted 60 million to 90 million unique TCR beta chains, around 10 million of which were shared by at least two donors. To remove PCR and sequencing errors, raw reads were error-corrected and collapsed into unique sequences using a nearest-neighbor algorithm that merged closely related sequences. V, D and J gene segments were assigned by aligning CDR3 sequences to IMGT reference sequences. For a sequence to be retained, at least a six-nucleotide match to both a V gene segment and a J gene segment was required. Rearrangements were classified as productive when the CDR3 lacked stop codons and remained in frame with V and J, and all other rearrangements were classified as non-productive. CDR3 was defined by IMGT convention, running from the second conserved V-encoded cysteine to the conserved J-encoded phenylalanine. The earlier analysis of about 590 of the donors excluded sequences that lacked an unambiguous match to a single V gene segment. An earlier analysis of around 600 of the donors classified V segments as functional when productive rearrangements were above 56.7% and as segregating when the standard deviation between donors was above 5%. To diagnose cytomegalovirus status from the catalog of TCR beta chain sequences, a statistical classification framework was built. V and J gene assignment, in a later analysis, came from comparing TCR nucleotide sequences with IMGT/GENE-DB human TR gene sequences. Using the TCRdist pipeline, a later analysis assigned CDR3 sequences along with most-parsimonious VDJ recombination scenarios. In a later analysis, each TCR beta chain was defined by its CDR3 amino acid sequence together with its V-gene family, and reads without a unique V-gene family were excluded. To address suspected cross-contamination and a sequencing artifact, a later analysis removed roughly 580 highly shared, low-generation-probability nucleotide sequences. In a later analysis, a clonal expansion index for each public chain was calculated from normalized within-repertoire ranks of inferred template counts. A later analysis computed generation probabilities with a VDJ recombination model fitted to out-of-frame rearrangements, and checked the results against IGoR. In a later analysis, hypergeometric tests were used to score TCR-TCR, TCR-HLA and TCR-CMV co-occurrence, with a repertoire-size bias correction applied to TCR pairs. A later analysis estimated false discovery rates by permuting HLA or CMV assignments 20 times. In a later analysis, co-occurring TCRs were grouped using DBSCAN, and TCRdist sequence similarity was added for clustering within HLA-allele-positive subsets. Co-occurrence clustering excluded repertoires with fewer than 30,000 or more than 120,000 public chains, plus five with anomalous nucleotide sharing. TCRdb took this table from immuneACCESS and kept in-frame rearrangements with V and J called. Such tables lack part of the clones; where checked against another copy, unresolved V genes explain under half of the gap, and the rest is unexplained. Clonal size and the V and J genes are those of that table, whereas D and trimming came from the DNA. Across this sample there are more than 95,000 clones, with 10% seen only once. About 5% of the sample is in the top ten clones.

The rearranged segments are TRBV5-5 and TRBJ1-3; TRBD1 is possibly the D segment (5 matching bases). This receptor was obtained from a man aged 35-49 years in good health and CMV-seropositive. The sequenced sample was PBMCs. Here the CDR3 is given as CASSLDRITGNTIYF. The bases are TGTGCCAGCAGCTTGGACAGGATAACTGGAAACACCATATATTTT.